These 15 T cell receptor beta chains originate from one sample sequenced in a study of quantifying T cell responses using KT2 cells (dated by TCRdb to the late 2010s). With respect to the entire study: RNA was DNase-treated and reverse transcribed with TCR alpha and beta constant-region primers, mostly using SuperScript III.

Libraries were built with UMI-ligation and nested PCR. The listed sequencing device is Illumina MiSeq. Using T4 RNA ligase 1, a single-stranded oligonucleotide bearing the Illumina SP2 sequence plus a UMI was ligated onto the 3' end of the cDNA. PCR1 used roughly 4 cycles (98 degrees C 15 s, 69 degrees C 30 s, 72 degrees C 40 s), and the beta primer was an equimolar mix of RC1.1 and RC1.2 that covered TRBC1 and TRBC2. The public reads were run again by TCRdb, first through fastp at Q25 and then through MiXCR, and only productive beta chains were kept. Each entry is one CDR3 protein sequence, shown with its most common DNA and genes. Counted in this sample were 40,000 to 50,000 distinct CDR3 sequences; about a sixth of them appeared once. Roughly 44% of the sample goes to the ten largest clones. The sample consisted of PBMCs spiked with cells of the T cell clone KT2. The receptors shown here come from a human donor.

Many counts were recorded for this clonotype. The chain joins TRBV4-1 to TRBJ1-5; perhaps TRBD1 as D (5 bases). The germline gives CDR1 MGHRA, CDR2 YSYEKL. Trimming shortened V by 7 bases and J by 3 bases, and 10 bases separated the two germline ends. The CDR3 totals 13 residues. This CDR3 reads CASNQGNNQPQHF. The CDR3 DNA sequence: TGCGCCAGCAACCAGGGCAACAATCAGCCCCAGCATTTT.

This clonotype was recorded at least ten times. This rearrangement joins TRBV4-1 to TRBJ2-4; D could derive from TRBD1 or TRBD2 (6 bases each). Looked up from germline, CDR1 is MGHRA and CDR2 is YSYEKL. There are 17 residues in the CDR3. The V gene lost 0 bases and the J gene lost 3 bases, with 15 bases spanning the gap. The CDR3 protein is CASSQDGRGRGKNIQYF. In nucleotides, the CDR3 is TGCGCCAGCAGCCAAGATGGGCGGGGCAGGGGCAAAAACATTCAGTACTTC.

A remark on this clonotype: A much larger clone lies one base from this, so it may be a read error. The CDR3 sequence: CASSFLAGCYNEQFF. CDR3 DNA: TGTGCCAGCAGCTTCCTAGCGGGGTGCTACAATGAGCAGTTCTTC. This chain joins TRBV7-2 and TRBJ2-1; TRBD2 agrees at 9 bases. Germline-derived CDR1 and CDR2 are SGHTA and FQGNSA. CDR3 length equals 15 residues. V gave up 3 bases and J gave up 3 bases; unmatched junction bases: 3.

This clonotype is medium-sized by share. As DNA, the CDR3 is TGTGCCACCAGTGATTTAACAGGGGATCAAGAGACCCAGTACTTC. Translating gives CATSDLTGDQETQYF. The chain is built from TRBV24-1 and TRBJ2-5; 7 nucleotides line up with TRBD1. This CDR3 has 15 residues. The V and J ends lost 1 base and 2 bases, in that order; junction bases with no gene match: 3. Germline CDR1 reads KGHDR; CDR2 reads SFDVKD.

This clonotype was detected a few times. The rearrangement links TRBV12-3 or TRBV12-4 to TRBJ2-2, with TRBD2 matching over 8 bases. The CDR3 length is 15 residues. V shed 7 bases and J 4 bases; nucleotides not matched to a gene: 8. CDR3 DNA: TGTGCCAGCAACTTAGCGGGATCGGTCACCGGGGAGCTGTTTTTT. This translates into CASNLAGSVTGELFF.

This clonotype has only a few counts. J is TRBJ2-7 and V is TRBV7-8, with 10 bases fitting TRBD1. CDR1 is SGHVS and CDR2 is FQNEAQ in the germline V gene. V trimming: 4 bases; J trimming: 9 bases; junction bases outside the gene matches: 15. The CDR3 totals 16 residues. CDR3 region: CASSSTTGGASLGQYF. DNA for the CDR3: TGTGCCAGCAGCTCGACGACAGGGGGCGCATCTTTAGGGCAGTACTTC.

This clonotype was seen more than once but under ten times. The chain combines TRBV12-3 or TRBV12-4 with TRBJ1-1; D gene uncertain. The CDR3 is 13 amino acids. Trimming cost V 7 bases and J 1 base, with 10 bases left between them. The CDR3 loop is CASTSWENTEAFF. The CDR3 DNA reads as TGTGCCAGCACGTCTTGGGAGAACACTGAAGCTTTCTTT.

The chain recombines TRBV13 with TRBJ1-1; 9 bases line up with TRBD1. CDR1 PRHDT and CDR2 FYEKMQ come from the germline V gene (reference sequence). This CDR3 contains 15 residues. J was trimmed by 6 bases and V by 6 bases; bases with no gene match: 11. The DNA for the CDR3 is TGTGCCAGCAGAGCAAACAGGGGGCTTTCGGCTGAAGCTTTCTTT. Protein sequence: CASRANRGLSAEAFF.

V and J are TRBV4-1 and TRBJ2-1, with 7 nucleotides matching TRBD2. CDR3 length: 15 residues. The V gene's germline CDR1 is MGHRA and CDR2 YSYEKL. The V and J ends lost 4 bases and 10 bases, in that order; junction bases with no gene match: 13. CDR3 sequence reads: CASSPSGIVSGEQFF. The CDR3 coding sequence is TGCGCCAGCAGCCCAAGCGGGATAGTTTCGGGGGAGCAGTTCTTC.

This sequence joins TRBV4-2 and TRBJ2-7; the D gene is possibly TRBD2 (7 bases). The V and J ends lost 5 bases and 4 bases respectively, with 12 bases between them. Germline V lookup: CDR1 LGHNA, CDR2 YNFKEQ. The CDR3 loop spans 13 amino acids. This CDR3 is CASSVGGVYEQYF. In DNA form, the CDR3 reads TGTGCCAGCAGCGTAGGGGGGGTTTACGAGCAGTACTTC.

This clonotype showed up just once. The chain combines TRBV6-5 with TRBJ1-6, with D possibly TRBD1 on 6 matching bases. The CDR3 consists of 14 residues. Trimming stripped 5 bases from V and 6 bases from J, with 11 bases between. From germline, CDR1 is MNHEY and CDR2 SVGAGI. The CDR3 DNA follows: TGTGCCAGCAGTCGGACAGAACTTAATTCACCCCTCCACTTT. Encoded protein: CASSRTELNSPLHF.

V and J are TRBV4-1 and TRBJ2-1; 10 bases match TRBD2. Germline V lookup: CDR1 MGHRA, CDR2 YSYEKL. Trimming took 3 bases from V and 2 from J; bases not matched to a gene: 4. The CDR3 has 16 amino acids. The CDR3, as DNA: TGCGCCAGCAGCCAGAAAAGCGGGGGGGCCTACAATGAGCAGTTCTTC. Its protein product is CASSQKSGGAYNEQFF.

The gene calls are TRBV11-2 and TRBJ2-3; TRBD2 might be the D (5 bases). The length of the CDR3 is 13 residues. With 5 bases removed from V and 5 bases from J, the gap between germline ends came to 11 bases. Germline assignment: CDR1 SGHAT and CDR2 FQNNGV. CDR3 in amino acids: CASSPTEVDTQYF. The CDR3 DNA follows: TGTGCCAGCAGCCCGACGGAGGTAGATACGCAGTATTTT.

The V gene is TRBV12-3 or TRBV12-4, the J gene TRBJ2-7, with TRBD2 matching 7 bases. Trimming cost V 6 bases and J 4 bases; bases outside gene matches: 9. The CDR3 consists of 14 residues. The CDR3 is CASSPSGTKYEQYF. CDR3 nucleotides: TGTGCCAGCAGCCCCAGCGGGACCAAATACGAGCAGTACTTC.

This chain uses TRBV29-1 with TRBJ1-1; weak D call: TRBD1 (6 bases). V was pared by 6 bases and J by 3 bases, with 11 bases between. Germline V lookup: CDR1 SQVTM, CDR2 ANQGSEA. The CDR3 runs to 12 residues. The CDR3 nucleotides read TGCAGCGTGTCAGGGGTCTACACTGAAGCTTTCTTT. Encoded protein: CSVSGVYTEAFF. Drawing the rest from reference TRBV29-1 and TRBJ1-1, the complete variable domain is SAVISQKPSRDICQRGTSLTIQCQVDSQVTMMFWYRQQPGQSLTLIATANQGSEATYESGFVIDKFPISRPNLTFSTLTVSNMSPEDSSIYLCSVSGVYTEAFFGQGTRLTVV.